The 29 T cell receptor beta chains below all came from one sample that was sequenced in a study of blood T cell repertoires in COVID-19. Assay used: immunoSEQ multiplex PCR; TCRdb lists only in-frame clones, some missing. The sample has about 270,000 clones, about 90% seen once. The material sequenced was PBMCs or T cells enriched from blood (not recorded which). These receptors were obtained from a woman in her thirties with acute COVID-19.

This chain uses TRBV5-4 with TRBJ2-3; 9 bases align to TRBD1. The CDR3 covers 15 residues. The V and J ends lost 4 bases and 2 bases, in that order; junction bases with no gene match: 5. CDR1 SGHNT and CDR2 YYREEE come from the germline V gene (reference sequence). CDR3 DNA sequence: TGTGCCAGCAGCCCCCGGGACAGGGCCACAGATACGCAGTATTTT. Its translation is CASSPRDRATDTQYF.

V is TRBV28 and J is TRBJ2-1, with 8 nucleotides matching TRBD1. The V and J ends lost 6 bases and 4 bases, in that order; junction bases with no gene match: 8. The CDR3 covers 15 residues. CDR1 and CDR2 from the germline V gene are MDHEN and SYDVKM. CDR3 bases: TGTGCCAGCAGCAATGGACAGGGCATGTACAATGAGCAGTTCTTC. Translated: CASSNGQGMYNEQFF.

The chain links TRBV7-9 to TRBJ2-5; no definite D call. From germline, CDR1 is SEHNR and CDR2 FQNEAQ (reference sequence). Trimming shortened V by 1 base and J by 3 bases, and 6 bases separated the two germline ends. The CDR3 runs 13 residues. This CDR3 reads CASSLGGEETQYF. CDR3 DNA: TGTGCCAGCAGCTTAGGCGGAGAAGAGACCCAGTACTTC.

The V call is TRBV29-1, the J call TRBJ2-1, with 10 bases matching TRBD1. The length of the CDR3 is 11 residues. V lost 3 bases and J lost 14; bases outside the gene matches: 4. Germline-derived CDR1 and CDR2 are SQVTM and ANQGSEA. The CDR3 bases are TGCAGCGTTGAGTGGGACAGGGGCGAGTTCTTC. As protein: CSVEWDRGEFF.

This sequence joins TRBV15 and TRBJ2-3; 7 nucleotides match TRBD1. V trimming: 1 base; J trimming: 14 bases; junction bases outside the gene matches: 6. The CDR3 consists of 12 residues. Germline V gene sequence: CDR1 LNHNV, CDR2 YYDKDF (reference sequence). CDR3: CATSRASGQMYF. The CDR3 DNA reads TGTGCCACCAGCAGAGCCTCGGGACAGATGTATTTT.

In its sample, this clone was seen a few times. The V and J genes are TRBV10-3 and TRBJ1-3; D remains unclear. Trimming shortened V by 0 bases and J by 2 bases, and 11 bases separated the two germline ends. In germline, CDR1 is ENHRY, CDR2 SYGVKD. This CDR3 contains 16 residues. Here the CDR3 reads CAISESMVAAGNTIYF. For the CDR3, the DNA is TGTGCCATCAGTGAGTCGATGGTGGCGGCTGGAAACACCATATATTTT.

The chain is built from TRBV5-6 and TRBJ1-2; D unclear. The CDR3 consists of 13 residues. Looked up from germline, CDR1 is SGHDT and CDR2 is YYEEEE. The ends were cut back, 0 bases at V and 2 bases at J, with 5 bases in the middle. The CDR3 DNA follows: TGTGCCAGCAGCTTGGCGCAGAACTATGGCTACACCTTC. Translating it yields CASSLAQNYGYTF.

This clone has only a few counts. This chain connects TRBV2 to TRBJ2-1; 9 bases align to TRBD2. Germline V CDR1 and CDR2: SNHLY, FYNNEI. The CDR3 runs 16 residues. J was trimmed by 8 bases and V by 2 bases; bases with no gene match: 10. CDR3 DNA: TGTGCCAGCAGTGAACTCGGCGGGAGGGCGGCTGATGAGCAGTTCTTC. Translation: CASSELGGRAADEQFF.

Remarks on this clone: Other nucleotide sequences in the sample specify the same CDR3. V gene TRBV28 combines with J gene TRBJ1-2, with D possibly matching TRBD1 (5 bases). This CDR3 has 13 amino acids. The V gene lost 1 base and the J gene lost 2 bases, with 5 bases spanning the gap. The germline gives CDR1 MDHEN, CDR2 SYDVKM. The CDR3 bases are TGTGCCAGCAGTTTATCAGGGAACTATGGCTACACCTTC. It encodes CASSLSGNYGYTF.

The rearrangement links TRBV27 to TRBJ1-5, with a tentative D call TRBD1 (6 bases). This CDR3 is built from 13 residues. The germline gives CDR1 MNHEY, CDR2 SMNVEV (reference sequence). With 6 bases removed from V and 3 bases from J, the gap between germline ends came to 9 bases. The CDR3 nucleotides are TGTGCCAGCAGCAGGACAGACAATCAGCCCCAGCATTTT. This gives the protein CASSRTDNQPQHF.

In its sample, this clone was seen once. The chain links TRBV5-1 to TRBJ2-7; TRBD1 matches 8 bases. The CDR3 consists of 15 residues. Germline V lookup: CDR1 SGHRS, CDR2 YFSETQ. The V and J ends lost 4 bases and 4 bases, in that order; junction bases with no gene match: 10. DNA of the CDR3: TGCGCCAGCAGCCAATGGGGACAGGCATCTTACGAGCAGTACTTC. It encodes CASSQWGQASYEQYF.

The V call is TRBV28, the J call TRBJ1-3; 9 bases align to TRBD1. The CDR3 is 17 amino acids. Germline-derived CDR1 and CDR2 are MDHEN and SYDVKM. Trimming at V came to 5 bases and at J to 3 bases, leaving 11 bases not matched to a gene. This CDR3 reads CASSSITGGVGGNTIYF. The CDR3 nucleotides are TGTGCCAGCAGTAGTATTACAGGGGGCGTGGGTGGAAACACCATATATTTT.

This sequence joins TRBV4-1 and TRBJ2-5; 14 bases are shared with TRBD2. CDR1 is MGHRA, CDR2 YSYEKL, per germline. Trimming took 5 bases from V and 5 from J; bases not matched to a gene: 10. The CDR3 contains 17 residues. The CDR3: CASSDGTSGGRNETQYF. The CDR3 DNA reads TGCGCCAGCAGCGACGGGACTAGCGGGGGAAGAAACGAGACCCAGTACTTC.

In this sample, this clone turned up once. The chain combines TRBV4-3 with TRBJ2-7; D not resolved. There are 13 residues in the CDR3. Trimming shortened V by 4 bases and J by 1 base, and 8 bases separated the two germline ends. From germline, CDR1 is LGHNA and CDR2 YSLEER. In DNA, the CDR3 is TGCGCCAGCAGCCCCGGGTCTTCCTACGAGCAGTACTTC. Translation gives CASSPGSSYEQYF.

The chain links TRBV9 to TRBJ2-7, with 9 positions matching TRBD1. Trimming took 0 bases from V and 2 from J; bases not matched to a gene: 0. The CDR3 spans 14 residues. CDR1 and CDR2 from the germline V gene are SGDLS and YYNGEE. Here the CDR3 DNA reads TGTGCCAGCAGCGTAGGGGACAGGGCCTACGAGCAGTACTTC. Amino acid sequence: CASSVGDRAYEQYF.

This chain connects TRBV12-5 to TRBJ1-5; D is unclear. Trimming removed 0 bases at V and 6 bases at J, with 12 bases between. CDR3 size: 15 residues. CDR1 is LGHNT, CDR2 FRNRAP, per germline. The CDR3 bases are TGTGCTAGTGGTTTGGTACACCCAGTAACTCAGCCCCAGCATTTT. This sequence encodes CASGLVHPVTQPQHF.

This sequence joins TRBV11-2 and TRBJ2-1; perhaps TRBD2 as D (6 bases). Trimming removed 0 bases at V and 2 bases at J, with 8 bases between. The CDR3 is 15 amino acids. CDR1 and CDR2 from the germline V gene are SGHAT and FQNNGV. CDR3 nucleotide sequence: TGTGCCAGCAGCTTAGATAGCGGCGCCTACAATGAGCAGTTCTTC. Its translation: CASSLDSGAYNEQFF.

This chain links TRBV5-5 with TRBJ2-7; the match to TRBD2 covers 10 bases. The CDR3 is 13 amino acids. CDR1 and CDR2 from the germline V gene are SGHKS and YYEKEE (reference sequence). The ends lost 2 bases at V and 9 bases at J; junction bases unmatched: 5. The CDR3 here is CASSLAGGPVQYF. Here the CDR3 DNA reads TGTGCCAGCAGCTTAGCGGGAGGGCCGGTGCAGTACTTC.

This clone occurred a few times. The chain carries TRBV18 and TRBJ2-7; 9 nucleotides align to TRBD1. Germline V lookup: CDR1 KGHSH, CDR2 LQKENI. The CDR3 has 15 amino acids. After removal of 3 bases from V and 4 bases from J, the junction contained 7 bases not matched to a gene. The CDR3 DNA reads as TGTGCCAGCTCACCCCCGACAGGGGGAAGGTACGAGCAGTACTTC. Protein: CASSPPTGGRYEQYF.

V and J are TRBV29-1 and TRBJ1-2, with D tentatively TRBD1 (6 bases). The CDR3 is 13 residues long. The germline gives CDR1 SQVTM, CDR2 ANQGSEA. V shed 0 bases and J shed 4 bases, with 9 bases lying between them. The CDR3 region is CSVEDARGYGYTF. The CDR3 DNA is TGCAGCGTTGAAGATGCCAGGGGCTATGGCTACACCTTC.

The V call is TRBV6-4, the J call TRBJ1-5; D unclear. This CDR3 contains 13 residues. Trimming left V 3 bases short and J 5 bases short, with 8 bases between. The germline CDR1 and CDR2 sequences are MRHNA and SNTAGT. For the CDR3, the DNA is TGTGCCAGCAGTGAGGAGGAGGATCAGCCCCAGCATTTT. It specifies CASSEEEDQPQHF.

The rearrangement uses TRBV7-8 and TRBJ1-6, with D possibly TRBD1 on 6 matching bases. The CDR3 spans 15 residues. Deletions cut 2 bases from V and 10 bases from J, with 15 bases between. Germline CDR1 is SGHVS and CDR2 is FQNEAQ. The CDR3 DNA reads TGTGCCAGCAGCTTACCCCGGGACACTCTCTCACCCCTCCACTTT. Encoded protein: CASSLPRDTLSPLHF. Variable domain in full (rest from reference TRBV7-8 and TRBJ1-6): GAGVSQSPRYKVAKRGQDVALRCDPISGHVSLFWYQQALGQGPEFLTYFQNEAQLDKSGLPSDRFFAERPEGSVSTLKIQRTQQEDSAVYLCASSLPRDTLSPLHFGNGTRLTVT.

The chain uses TRBV6-4 and TRBJ1-1; D is ambiguous. V was cut by 3 bases and J by 1 base, with 6 bases left in between. Germline V gene data show CDR1 as MRHNA and CDR2 as SNTAGT. This CDR3 is built from 13 residues. The CDR3 here is CASSDRENTEAFF. CDR3 in DNA: TGTGCCAGCAGTGATCGGGAGAACACTGAAGCTTTCTTT.

Here the CDR3 reads CASSIQLAVNNEQFF. CDR3 in DNA: TGTGCCAGTAGTATTCAACTAGCGGTGAACAATGAGCAGTTCTTC. The chain uses TRBV19 and TRBJ2-1, with 8 nucleotides matching TRBD2. The J segment lost 5 bases and the V segment lost 3 bases, leaving 6 bases of the junction unmatched. The CDR3 has 15 amino acids. CDR1 is LNHDA, CDR2 SQIVND, per germline (reference sequence). The full variable domain, with the rest looked up from reference TRBV19 and TRBJ2-1, is DGGITQSPKYLFRKEGQNVTLSCEQNLNHDAMYWYRQDPGQGLRLIYYSQIVNDFQKGDIAEGYSVSREKKESFPLTVTSAQKNPTAFYLCASSIQLAVNNEQFFGPGTRLTVL.

This chain joins TRBV9 and TRBJ2-1; D is uncertain. Germline values: CDR1 SGDLS, CDR2 YYNGEE. Trimming removed 4 bases from V and 4 bases from J, with 9 bases in between. The length of the CDR3 is 13 residues. CDR3 sequence (DNA): TGTGCCAGCAGCCTTACTACATACAATGAGCAGTTCTTC. This sequence encodes CASSLTTYNEQFF.

The chain uses TRBV6-2 or TRBV6-3 and TRBJ2-1, with a possible D match to TRBD1 (6 bases). V shed 5 bases and J shed 6 bases, with 11 bases lying between them. The germline V gene has CDR1 MNHEY and CDR2 SVGEGT. The CDR3 has 13 amino acids. This chain's CDR3 is CASSNTGINEQFF. CDR3 sequence (DNA): TGTGCCAGCAGTAATACAGGGATCAATGAGCAGTTCTTC.

CDR3 sequence: CASSYPPGEQFF. The CDR3 bases are TGTGCCAGCAGTTACCCCCCCGGTGAGCAGTTCTTC. The chain combines TRBV6-5 with TRBJ2-1; unclear D gene. From germline, CDR1 is MNHEY and CDR2 SVGAGI. The CDR3 totals 12 residues. Trimming left V 2 bases short and J 9 bases short, with 8 bases between.

The chain links TRBV5-4 to TRBJ2-7; possibly TRBD2 for D (5 bases). CDR3 length: 11 residues. V was cut by 0 bases and J by 7 bases, with 5 bases left in between. Looked up from germline, CDR1 is SGHNT and CDR2 is YYREEE (reference sequence). Here the CDR3 reads CASSLGGEQYF. The CDR3 DNA sequence: TGTGCCAGCAGCTTGGGAGGGGAGCAGTACTTC.

The chain carries TRBV5-4 and TRBJ2-2; D remains ambiguous. V lost 1 base, J lost 3 bases, and 4 bases lay in between. The CDR3 spans 13 residues. Looked up from germline, CDR1 is SGHNT and CDR2 is YYREEE (reference sequence). CDR3 sequence: CASSLTDTGELFF. The CDR3 DNA follows: TGTGCCAGCAGCTTGACAGACACCGGGGAGCTGTTTTTT.